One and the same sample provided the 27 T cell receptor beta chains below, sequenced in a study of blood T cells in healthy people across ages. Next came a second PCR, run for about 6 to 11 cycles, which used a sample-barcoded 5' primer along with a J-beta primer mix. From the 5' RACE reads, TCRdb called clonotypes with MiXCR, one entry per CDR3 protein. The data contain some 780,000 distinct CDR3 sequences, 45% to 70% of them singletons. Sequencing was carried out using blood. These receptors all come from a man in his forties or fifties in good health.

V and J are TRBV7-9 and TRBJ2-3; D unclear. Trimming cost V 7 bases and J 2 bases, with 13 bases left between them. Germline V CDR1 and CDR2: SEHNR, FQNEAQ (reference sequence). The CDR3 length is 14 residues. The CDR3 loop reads CASTSSSPTDTQYF. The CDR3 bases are TGTGCCAGCACTTCTTCCTCACCCACAGATACGCAGTATTTT.

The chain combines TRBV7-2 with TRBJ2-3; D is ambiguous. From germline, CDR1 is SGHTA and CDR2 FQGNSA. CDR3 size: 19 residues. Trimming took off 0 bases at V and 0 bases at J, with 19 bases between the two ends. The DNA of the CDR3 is TGTGCCAGCAGCTTAGCGGGTAAAGGCCAACTACCTAGCACAGATACGCAGTATTTT. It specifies CASSLAGKGQLPSTDTQYF.

CDR3 residues: CASGAGQGHNEQFF. CDR3 nucleotide sequence: TGTGCTAGTGGAGCTGGACAGGGTCACAATGAGCAGTTCTTC. The chain recombines TRBV12-5 with TRBJ2-1; 8 nucleotides align to TRBD1. The CDR3 covers 14 residues. Trimming took 6 bases from V and 5 from J; bases not matched to a gene: 6. CDR1 and CDR2 (germline): LGHNT, FRNRAP.

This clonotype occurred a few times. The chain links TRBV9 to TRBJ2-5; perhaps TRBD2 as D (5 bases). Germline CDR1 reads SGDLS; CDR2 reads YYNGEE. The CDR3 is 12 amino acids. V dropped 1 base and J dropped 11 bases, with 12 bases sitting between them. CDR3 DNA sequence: TGTGCCAGCAGCGTAAGAGGGAGTGAGCAGTACTTC. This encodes CASSVRGSEQYF.

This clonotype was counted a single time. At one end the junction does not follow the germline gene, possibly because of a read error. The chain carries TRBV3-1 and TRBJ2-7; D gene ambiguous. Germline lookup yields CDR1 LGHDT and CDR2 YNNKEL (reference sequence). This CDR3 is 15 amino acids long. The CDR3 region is CACSQDLVASPEQYF. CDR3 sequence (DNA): TGTGCCTGCAGCCAAGATTTAGTTGCTAGTCCCGAGCAGTACTTC.

CDR3 region: CASSQLAGGETQYF. The CDR3 DNA sequence: TGTGCCAGCAGCCAATTAGCGGGGGGGGAGACCCAGTACTTC. The V call is TRBV7-2, the J call TRBJ2-5, with 11 bases fitting TRBD2. The CDR3 consists of 14 residues. Trimming cost V 5 bases and J 5 bases; bases outside gene matches: 4. Germline V gene lookup returns CDR1 SGHTA and CDR2 FQGNSA.

The chain's CDR3 is CASSSAWGTGQETQYF. DNA of the CDR3: TGTGCCAGCAGCTCCGCTTGGGGGACAGGACAAGAGACCCAGTACTTC. The rearrangement joins TRBV7-2 to TRBJ2-5; 8 bases match TRBD1. Losses at the gene ends were 4 bases for V and 2 bases for J; bases not matched to a gene: 9. Germline CDR1 SGHTA, CDR2 FQGNSA. The CDR3 runs 16 residues.

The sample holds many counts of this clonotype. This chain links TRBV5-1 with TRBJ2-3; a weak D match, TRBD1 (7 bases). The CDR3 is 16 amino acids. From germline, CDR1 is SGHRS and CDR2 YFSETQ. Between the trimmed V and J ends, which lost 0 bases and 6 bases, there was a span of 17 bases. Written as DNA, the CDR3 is TGCGCCAGCAGCTTGGATCGCAGGGGGGCTTCCGATACGCAGTATTTT. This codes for CASSLDRRGASDTQYF.

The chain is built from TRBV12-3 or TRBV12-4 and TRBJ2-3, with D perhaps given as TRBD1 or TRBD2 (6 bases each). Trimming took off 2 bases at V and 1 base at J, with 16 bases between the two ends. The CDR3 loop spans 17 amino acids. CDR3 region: CASSLFGGAGGTDTQYF. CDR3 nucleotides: TGTGCCAGCAGTTTATTTGGCGGGGCAGGGGGCACAGATACGCAGTATTTT.

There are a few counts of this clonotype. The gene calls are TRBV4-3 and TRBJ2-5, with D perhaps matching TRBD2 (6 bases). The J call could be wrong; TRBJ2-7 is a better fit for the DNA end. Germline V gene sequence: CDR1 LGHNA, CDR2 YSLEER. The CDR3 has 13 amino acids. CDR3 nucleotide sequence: TGCGCCAGCAGCCAATACGGGGGCTACGAGCAGTACTTC. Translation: CASSQYGGYEQYF.

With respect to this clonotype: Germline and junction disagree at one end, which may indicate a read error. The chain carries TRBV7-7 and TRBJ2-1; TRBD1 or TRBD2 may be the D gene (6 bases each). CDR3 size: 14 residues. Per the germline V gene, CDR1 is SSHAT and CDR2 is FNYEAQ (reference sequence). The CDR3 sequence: CASSLSGAGNEQFF. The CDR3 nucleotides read TGTGCTAGCAGCTTATCAGGGGCGGGGAATGAGCAGTTCTTC.

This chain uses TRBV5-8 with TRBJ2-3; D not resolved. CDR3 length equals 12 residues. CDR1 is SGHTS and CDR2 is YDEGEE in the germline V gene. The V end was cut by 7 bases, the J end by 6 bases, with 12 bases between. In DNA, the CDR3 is TGTGCCAGCTCCGGACCTAGGGATACGCAGTATTTT. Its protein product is CASSGPRDTQYF.

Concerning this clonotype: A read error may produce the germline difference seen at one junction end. Here the CDR3 reads CASSLGDRGNDGYTF. The DNA of the CDR3 is TGCGCCAGCAGCTTGGGGGACAGGGGTAACGATGGCTACACCTTC. The V call is TRBV5-1, the J call TRBJ1-2; 10 bases agree with TRBD1. The germline gives CDR1 SGHRS, CDR2 YFSETQ. The CDR3 is 15 amino acids.

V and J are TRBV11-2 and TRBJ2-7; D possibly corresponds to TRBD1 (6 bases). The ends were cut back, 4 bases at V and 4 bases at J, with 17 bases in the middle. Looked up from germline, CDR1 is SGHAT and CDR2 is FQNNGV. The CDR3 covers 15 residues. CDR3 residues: CASSSYNSTGYEQYF. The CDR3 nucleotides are TGTGCCAGCAGCTCCTATAATTCCACAGGGTACGAGCAGTACTTC.

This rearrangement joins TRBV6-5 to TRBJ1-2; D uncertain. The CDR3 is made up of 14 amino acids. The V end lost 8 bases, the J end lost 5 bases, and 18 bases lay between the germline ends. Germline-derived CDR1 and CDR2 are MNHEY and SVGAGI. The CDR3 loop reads CASQRLGRQYGYTF. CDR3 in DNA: TGTGCCAGCCAAAGATTGGGCAGACAATATGGCTACACCTTC.

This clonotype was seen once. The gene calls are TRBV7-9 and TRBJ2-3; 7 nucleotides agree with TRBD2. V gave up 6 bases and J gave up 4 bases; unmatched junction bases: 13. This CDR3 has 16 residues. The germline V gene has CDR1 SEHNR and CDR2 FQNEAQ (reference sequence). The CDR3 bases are TGTGCCAGCAGACCCCGGGATGCGGGAGAGGCAGATACGCAGTATTTT. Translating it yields CASRPRDAGEADTQYF.

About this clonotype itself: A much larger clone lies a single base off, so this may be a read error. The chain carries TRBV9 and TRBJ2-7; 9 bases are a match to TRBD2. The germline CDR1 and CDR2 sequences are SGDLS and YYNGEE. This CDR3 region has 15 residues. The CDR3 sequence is CACSAGLASSYEQYF. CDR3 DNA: TGTGCCTGCAGCGCCGGACTAGCGAGCTCCTACGAGCAGTACTTC.

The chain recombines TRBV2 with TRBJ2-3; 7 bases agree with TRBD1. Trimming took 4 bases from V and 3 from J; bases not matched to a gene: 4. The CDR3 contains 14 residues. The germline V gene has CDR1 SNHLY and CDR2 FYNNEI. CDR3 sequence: CASSVGTVTDTQYF. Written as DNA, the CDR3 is TGTGCCAGCAGTGTCGGGACAGTAACAGATACGCAGTATTTT.

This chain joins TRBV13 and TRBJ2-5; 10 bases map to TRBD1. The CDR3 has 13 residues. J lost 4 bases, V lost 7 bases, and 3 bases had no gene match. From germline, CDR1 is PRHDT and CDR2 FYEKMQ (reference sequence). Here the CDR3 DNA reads TGTGCCAGCACCAGGGACAGGGGAGAGACCCAGTACTTC. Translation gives CASTRDRGETQYF. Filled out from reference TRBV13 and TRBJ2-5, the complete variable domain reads AAGVIQSPRHLIKEKRETATLKCYPIPRHDTVYWYQQGPGQDPQFLISFYEKMQSDKGSIPDRFSAQQFSDYHSELNMSSLELGDSALYFCASTRDRGETQYFGPGTRLLVL.

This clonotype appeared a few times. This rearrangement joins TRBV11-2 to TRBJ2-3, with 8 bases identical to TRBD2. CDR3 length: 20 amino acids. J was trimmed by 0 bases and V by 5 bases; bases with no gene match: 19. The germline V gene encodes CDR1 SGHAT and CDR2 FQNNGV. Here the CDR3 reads CASSDLVGTRSILSTDTQYF. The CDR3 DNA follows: TGTGCCAGCAGCGACTTAGTTGGGACTAGAAGTATCTTGAGCACAGATACGCAGTATTTT.

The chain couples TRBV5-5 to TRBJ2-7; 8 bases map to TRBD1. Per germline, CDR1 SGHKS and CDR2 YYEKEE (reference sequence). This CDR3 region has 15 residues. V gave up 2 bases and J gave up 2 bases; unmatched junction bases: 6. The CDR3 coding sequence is TGTGCCAGCAGCTTTAACAGGGGGACCCCCTACGAGCAGTACTTC. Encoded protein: CASSFNRGTPYEQYF.

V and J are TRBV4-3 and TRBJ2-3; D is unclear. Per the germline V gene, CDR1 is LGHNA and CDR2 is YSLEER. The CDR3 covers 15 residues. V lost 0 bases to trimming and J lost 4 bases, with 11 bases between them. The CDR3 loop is CASSQDRAAPDTQYF. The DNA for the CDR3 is TGCGCCAGCAGCCAAGATCGGGCTGCACCAGATACGCAGTATTTT.

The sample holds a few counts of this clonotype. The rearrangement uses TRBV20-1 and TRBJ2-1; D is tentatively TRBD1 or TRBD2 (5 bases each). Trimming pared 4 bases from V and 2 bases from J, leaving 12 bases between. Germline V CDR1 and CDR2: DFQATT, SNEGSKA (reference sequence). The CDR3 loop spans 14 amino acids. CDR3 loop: CSATRDQTYNEQFF. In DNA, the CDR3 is TGCAGTGCTACCCGGGACCAAACCTACAATGAGCAGTTCTTC.

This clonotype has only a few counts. CDR3: CASILSADSYEQYF. CDR3 bases: TGTGCCAGCATTTTGAGCGCGGACTCCTACGAGCAGTACTTC. The rearrangement links TRBV27 to TRBJ2-7; D not certain. Germline V gene data show CDR1 as MNHEY and CDR2 as SMNVEV (reference sequence). Between the trimmed V and J ends, which lost 7 bases and 0 bases, there was a span of 13 bases. The CDR3 spans 14 residues.

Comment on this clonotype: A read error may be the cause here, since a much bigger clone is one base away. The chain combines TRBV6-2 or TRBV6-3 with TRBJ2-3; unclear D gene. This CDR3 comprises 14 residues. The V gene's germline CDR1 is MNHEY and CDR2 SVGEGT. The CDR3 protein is CASSYGSTTDTQSF. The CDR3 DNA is TGTGCCAGCAGTTACGGCAGTACAACTGATACGCAGTCTTTT.

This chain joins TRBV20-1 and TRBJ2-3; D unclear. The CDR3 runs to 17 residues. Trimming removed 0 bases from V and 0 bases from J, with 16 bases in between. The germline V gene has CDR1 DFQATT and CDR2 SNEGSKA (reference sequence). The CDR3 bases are TGCAGTGCTAGAGACCCCTGGCGGCCCACTAGCACAGATACGCAGTATTTT. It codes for CSARDPWRPTSTDTQYF.

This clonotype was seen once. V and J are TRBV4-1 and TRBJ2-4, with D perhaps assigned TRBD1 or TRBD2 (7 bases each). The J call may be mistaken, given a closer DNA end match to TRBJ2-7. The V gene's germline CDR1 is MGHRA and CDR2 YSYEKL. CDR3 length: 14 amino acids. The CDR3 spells CASSPGGESYEQYF. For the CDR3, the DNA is TGCGCCAGCAGCCCAGGGGGGGAGAGCTACGAGCAGTACTTC.